The TCR beta chain under discussion was sequenced for a study of blood T cell repertoires in COVID-19. Study at large: Both acute and convalescent COVID-19 samples were obtained from the United States, Italy and Spain. T cells, B-cell-depleted T cells, or PBMCs provided the cDNA or gDNA that served as material.

Trimming took off 4 bases at V and 4 bases at J, with 11 bases between the two ends. CDR1 is KGHSH and CDR2 is LQKENI in the germline V gene. The CDR3 covers 14 residues. Per the original methods: The assay estimated nucleated cells by amplifying reference gene primers. This table comes from immunoSEQ multiplex PCR, and its TCRdb copy is limited to in-frame clones, with some not included. V, J and clone size are taken as reported in that table, and D and trimming were inferred from the DNA itself. The sample lists nearly 40,000 clones; approximately 84% were seen once. The TCR comes from a man aged 50 to 60 with active or convalescent COVID-19. The chain combines TRBV18 with TRBJ1-5; D may be TRBD1 (6 bases). The sequenced material came from peripheral blood. CDR3 in DNA: TGTGCCAGCTCACAGGGAGGGGGGAATCAGCCCCAGCATTTT. As protein: CASSQGGGNQPQHF.